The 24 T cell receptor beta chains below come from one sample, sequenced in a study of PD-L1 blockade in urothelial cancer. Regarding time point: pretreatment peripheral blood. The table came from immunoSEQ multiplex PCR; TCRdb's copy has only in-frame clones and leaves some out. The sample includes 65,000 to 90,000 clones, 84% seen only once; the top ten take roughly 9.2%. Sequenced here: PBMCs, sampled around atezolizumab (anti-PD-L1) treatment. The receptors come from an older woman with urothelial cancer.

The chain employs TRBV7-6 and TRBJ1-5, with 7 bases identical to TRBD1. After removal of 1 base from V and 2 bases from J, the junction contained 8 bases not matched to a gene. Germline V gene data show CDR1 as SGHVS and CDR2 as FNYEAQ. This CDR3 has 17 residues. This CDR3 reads CASSLGAGGRGNQPQHF. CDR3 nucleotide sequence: TGTGCCAGCAGCTTAGGGGCAGGGGGAAGGGGCAATCAGCCCCAGCATTTT.

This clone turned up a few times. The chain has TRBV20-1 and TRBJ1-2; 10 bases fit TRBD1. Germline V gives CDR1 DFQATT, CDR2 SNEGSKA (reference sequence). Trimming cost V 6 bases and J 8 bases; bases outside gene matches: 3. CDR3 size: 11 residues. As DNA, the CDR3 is TGCAGTGCCGGACAGGGGGAGGGCTACACCTTC. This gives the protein CSAGQGEGYTF.

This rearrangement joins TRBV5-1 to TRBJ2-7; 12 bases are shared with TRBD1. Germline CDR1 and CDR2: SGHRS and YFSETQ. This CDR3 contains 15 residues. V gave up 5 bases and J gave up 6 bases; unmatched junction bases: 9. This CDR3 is CASRAGTGGGREQYF. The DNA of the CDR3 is TGCGCCAGCAGGGCCGGGACAGGGGGCGGGCGCGAGCAGTACTTC. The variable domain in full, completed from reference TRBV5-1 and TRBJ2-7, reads KAGVTQTPRYLIKTRGQQVTLSCSPISGHRSVSWYQQTPGQGLQFLFEYFSETQRNKGNFPGRFSGRQFSNSRSEMNVSTLELGDSALYLCASRAGTGGGREQYFGPGTRLTVT.

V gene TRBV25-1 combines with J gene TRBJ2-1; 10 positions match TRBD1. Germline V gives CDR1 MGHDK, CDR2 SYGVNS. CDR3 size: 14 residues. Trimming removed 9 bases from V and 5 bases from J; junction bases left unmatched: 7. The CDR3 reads CARIPDRGHNEQFF. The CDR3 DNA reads TGTGCCAGAATACCCGACAGGGGGCACAATGAGCAGTTCTTC.

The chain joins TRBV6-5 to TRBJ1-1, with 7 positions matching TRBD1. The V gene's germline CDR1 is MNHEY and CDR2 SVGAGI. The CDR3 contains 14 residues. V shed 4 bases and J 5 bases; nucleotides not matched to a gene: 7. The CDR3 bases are TGTGCCAGCAGTTCGAACAGGGGTAGTACTGAAGCTTTCTTT. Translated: CASSSNRGSTEAFF.

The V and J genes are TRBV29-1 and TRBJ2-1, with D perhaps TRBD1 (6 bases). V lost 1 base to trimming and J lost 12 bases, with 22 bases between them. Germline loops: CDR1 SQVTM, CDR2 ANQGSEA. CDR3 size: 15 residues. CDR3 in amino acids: CSVEGPGTRGFGQFF. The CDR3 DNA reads TGCAGCGTTGAAGGACCCGGGACACGGGGTTTCGGGCAGTTCTTC.

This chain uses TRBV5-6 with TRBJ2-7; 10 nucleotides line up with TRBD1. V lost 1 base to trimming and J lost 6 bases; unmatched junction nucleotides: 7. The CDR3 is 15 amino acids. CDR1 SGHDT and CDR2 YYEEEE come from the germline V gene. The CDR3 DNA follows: TGTGCCAGCAGCTTGAGGACCGGGACAGGGGCCGAGCAGTACTTC. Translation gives CASSLRTGTGAEQYF.

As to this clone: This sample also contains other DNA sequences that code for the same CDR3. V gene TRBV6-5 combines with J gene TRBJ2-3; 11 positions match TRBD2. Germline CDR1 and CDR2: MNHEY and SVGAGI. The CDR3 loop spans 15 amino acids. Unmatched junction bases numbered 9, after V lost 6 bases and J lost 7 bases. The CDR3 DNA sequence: TGTGCCAGCAGAACCGGGACTAGCGGTTCTCATACGCAGTATTTT. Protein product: CASRTGTSGSHTQYF.

CDR3 sequence (DNA): TGTGCCAGCTCACCACTGGCGTCGGGAAGAAATGAGCAGTTCTTC. This gives the protein CASSPLASGRNEQFF. The chain joins TRBV18 to TRBJ2-1; TRBD2 is a possible D gene (5 bases). Germline V gene sequence: CDR1 KGHSH, CDR2 LQKENI. Trimming shortened V by 1 base and J by 7 bases, and 14 bases separated the two germline ends. CDR3 size: 15 residues.

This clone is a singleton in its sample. Here the CDR3 DNA reads TGCGCCAGCAGCTTGGAGCGACAGGAACCATCTAGCAATCAGCCCCAGCATTTT. Protein: CASSLERQEPSSNQPQHF. The V call is TRBV5-1, the J call TRBJ1-5; perhaps TRBD1 as D (6 bases). The CDR3 is made up of 18 amino acids. The germline V gene has CDR1 SGHRS and CDR2 YFSETQ. Trimming cost V 0 bases and J 0 bases, with 16 bases left between them.

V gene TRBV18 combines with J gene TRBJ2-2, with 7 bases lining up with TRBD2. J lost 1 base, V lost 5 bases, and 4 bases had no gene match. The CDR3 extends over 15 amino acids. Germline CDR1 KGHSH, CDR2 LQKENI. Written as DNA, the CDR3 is TGTGCCAGCTCAGGCACTAGCGTGAACACCGGGGAGCTGTTTTTT. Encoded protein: CASSGTSVNTGELFF.

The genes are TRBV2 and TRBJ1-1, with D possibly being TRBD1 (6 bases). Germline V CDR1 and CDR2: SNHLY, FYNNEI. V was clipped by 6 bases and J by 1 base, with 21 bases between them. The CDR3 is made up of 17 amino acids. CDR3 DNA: TGTGCCAGCAGACAATCCCGGGAAGGGACACCGAACACTGAAGCTTTCTTT. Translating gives CASRQSREGTPNTEAFF.

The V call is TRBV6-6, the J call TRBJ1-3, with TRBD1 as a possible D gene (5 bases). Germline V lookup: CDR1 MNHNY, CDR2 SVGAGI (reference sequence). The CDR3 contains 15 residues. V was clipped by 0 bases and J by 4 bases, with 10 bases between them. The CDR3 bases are TGTGCCAGCAGTTACTCGGGGGGGTACGGAAACACCATATATTTT. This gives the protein CASSYSGGYGNTIYF.

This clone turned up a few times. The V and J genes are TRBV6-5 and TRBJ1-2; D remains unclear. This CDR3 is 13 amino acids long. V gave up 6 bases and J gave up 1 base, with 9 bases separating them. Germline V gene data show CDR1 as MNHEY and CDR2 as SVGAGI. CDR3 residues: CASRSSDNYGYTF. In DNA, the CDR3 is TGTGCCAGCAGATCTTCAGATAACTATGGCTACACCTTC.

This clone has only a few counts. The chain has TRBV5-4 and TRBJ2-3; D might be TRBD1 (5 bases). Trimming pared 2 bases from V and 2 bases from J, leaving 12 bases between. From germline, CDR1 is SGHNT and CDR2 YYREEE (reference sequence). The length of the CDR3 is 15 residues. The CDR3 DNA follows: TGTGCCAGCAGCTTCAGTACAGGAGCCACAGATACGCAGTATTTT. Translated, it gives CASSFSTGATDTQYF.

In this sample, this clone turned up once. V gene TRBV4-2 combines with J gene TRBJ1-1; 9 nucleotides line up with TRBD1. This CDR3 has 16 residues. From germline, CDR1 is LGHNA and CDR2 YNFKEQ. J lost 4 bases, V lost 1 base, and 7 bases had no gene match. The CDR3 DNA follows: TGTGCCAGCAGCCAAGGGTGGGGACAGGGCGGCACTGAAGCTTTCTTT. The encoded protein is CASSQGWGQGGTEAFF.

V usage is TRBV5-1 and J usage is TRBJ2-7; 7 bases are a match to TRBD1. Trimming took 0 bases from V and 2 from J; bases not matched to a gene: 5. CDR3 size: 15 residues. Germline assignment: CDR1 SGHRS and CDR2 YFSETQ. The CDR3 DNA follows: TGCGCCAGCAGCTTGGATACAGGGGTGGCCTACGAGCAGTACTTC. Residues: CASSLDTGVAYEQYF. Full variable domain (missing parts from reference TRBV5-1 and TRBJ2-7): KAGVTQTPRYLIKTRGQQVTLSCSPISGHRSVSWYQQTPGQGLQFLFEYFSETQRNKGNFPGRFSGRQFSNSRSEMNVSTLELGDSALYLCASSLDTGVAYEQYFGPGTRLTVT.

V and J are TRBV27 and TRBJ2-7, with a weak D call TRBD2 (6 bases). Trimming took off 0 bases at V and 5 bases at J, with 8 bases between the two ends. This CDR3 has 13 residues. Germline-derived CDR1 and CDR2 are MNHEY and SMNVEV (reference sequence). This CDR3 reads CASSLSGGNEQYF. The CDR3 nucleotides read TGTGCCAGCAGTTTATCGGGCGGGAACGAGCAGTACTTC.

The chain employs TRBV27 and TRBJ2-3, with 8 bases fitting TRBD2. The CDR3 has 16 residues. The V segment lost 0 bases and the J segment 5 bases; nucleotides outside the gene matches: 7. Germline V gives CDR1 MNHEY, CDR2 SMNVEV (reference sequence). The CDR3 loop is CASSLSRASGLDTQYF. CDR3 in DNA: TGTGCCAGCAGTTTATCGCGGGCTAGCGGGCTAGATACGCAGTATTTT.

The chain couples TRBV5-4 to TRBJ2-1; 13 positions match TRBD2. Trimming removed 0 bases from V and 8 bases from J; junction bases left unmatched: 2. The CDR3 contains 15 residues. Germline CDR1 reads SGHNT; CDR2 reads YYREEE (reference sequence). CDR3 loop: CASSLGTSGSDEQFF. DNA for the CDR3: TGTGCCAGCAGCTTGGGGACTAGCGGGAGCGATGAGCAGTTCTTC. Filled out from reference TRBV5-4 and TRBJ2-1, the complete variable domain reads ETGVTQSPTHLIKTRGQQVTLRCSSQSGHNTVSWYQQALGQGPQFIFQYYREEENGRGNFPPRFSGLQFPNYSSELNVNALELDDSALYLCASSLGTSGSDEQFFGPGTRLTVL.

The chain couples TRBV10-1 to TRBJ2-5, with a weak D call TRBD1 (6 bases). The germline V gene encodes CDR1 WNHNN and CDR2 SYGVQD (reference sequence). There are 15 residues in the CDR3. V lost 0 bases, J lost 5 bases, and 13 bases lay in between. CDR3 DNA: TGCGCCAGCAGTGAGTCAATCTCCCAGGGGGAGACCCAGTACTTC. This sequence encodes CASSESISQGETQYF.

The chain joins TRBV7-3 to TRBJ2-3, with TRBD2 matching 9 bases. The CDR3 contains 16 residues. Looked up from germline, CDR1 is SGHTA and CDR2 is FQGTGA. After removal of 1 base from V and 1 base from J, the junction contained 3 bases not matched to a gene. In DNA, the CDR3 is TGTGCCAGCAGCTTAAAAGTAGCGGGAGGCACAGATACGCAGTATTTT. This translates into CASSLKVAGGTDTQYF.

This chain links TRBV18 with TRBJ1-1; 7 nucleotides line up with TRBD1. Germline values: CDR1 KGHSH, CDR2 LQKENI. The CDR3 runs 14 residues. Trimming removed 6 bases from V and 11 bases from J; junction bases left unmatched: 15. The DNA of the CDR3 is TGTGCCAGCTCCCCCGGCGACAGGGTAAGCGGGGCTTTCTTT. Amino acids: CASSPGDRVSGAFF.

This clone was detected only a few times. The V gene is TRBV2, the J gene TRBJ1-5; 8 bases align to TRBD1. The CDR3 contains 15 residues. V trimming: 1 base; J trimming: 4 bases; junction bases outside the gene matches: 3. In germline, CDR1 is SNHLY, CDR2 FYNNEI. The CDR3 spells CASSEGTGTNQPQHF. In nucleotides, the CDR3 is TGTGCCAGCAGTGAAGGGACAGGGACTAATCAGCCCCAGCATTTT.